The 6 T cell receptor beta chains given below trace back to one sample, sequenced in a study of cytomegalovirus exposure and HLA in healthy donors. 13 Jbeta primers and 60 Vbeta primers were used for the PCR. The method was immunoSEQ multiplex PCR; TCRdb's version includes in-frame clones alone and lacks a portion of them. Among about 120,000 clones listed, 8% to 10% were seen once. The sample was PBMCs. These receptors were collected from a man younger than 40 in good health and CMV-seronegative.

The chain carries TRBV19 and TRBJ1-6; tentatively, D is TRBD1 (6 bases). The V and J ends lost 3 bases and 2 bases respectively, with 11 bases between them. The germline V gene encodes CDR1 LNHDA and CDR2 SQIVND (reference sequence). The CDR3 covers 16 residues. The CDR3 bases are TGTGCCAGTAGTATTAAGACAGGAGCCTATAATTCACCCCTCCACTTT. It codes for CASSIKTGAYNSPLHF.

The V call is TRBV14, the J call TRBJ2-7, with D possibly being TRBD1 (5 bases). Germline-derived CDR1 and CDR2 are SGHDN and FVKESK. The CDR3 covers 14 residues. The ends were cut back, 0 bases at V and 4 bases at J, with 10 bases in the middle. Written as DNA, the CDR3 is TGTGCCAGCAGCCAAGACGTGGACACTTACGAGCAGTACTTC. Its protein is CASSQDVDTYEQYF.

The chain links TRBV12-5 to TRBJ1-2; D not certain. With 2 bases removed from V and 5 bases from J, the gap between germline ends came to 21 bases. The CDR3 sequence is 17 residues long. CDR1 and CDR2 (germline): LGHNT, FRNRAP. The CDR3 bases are TGTGCTAGTGGTTTGCAGACAAGTCACCCCTCGGGGTATGGCTACACCTTC. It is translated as CASGLQTSHPSGYGYTF.

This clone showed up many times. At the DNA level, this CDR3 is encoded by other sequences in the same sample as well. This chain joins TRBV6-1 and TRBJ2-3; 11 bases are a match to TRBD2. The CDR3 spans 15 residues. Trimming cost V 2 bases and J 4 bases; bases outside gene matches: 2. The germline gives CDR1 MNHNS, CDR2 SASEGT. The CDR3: CASSELAGGPDTQYF. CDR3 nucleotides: TGTGCCAGCAGTGAATTAGCGGGGGGGCCAGATACGCAGTATTTT.

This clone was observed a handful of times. CDR3 bases: TGTGCCAGCCGCCCCGGGACTAGCGGGAGTTCGGACGAGCAGTACTTC. Translating it yields CASRPGTSGSSDEQYF. J is TRBJ2-7 and V is TRBV2; the match to TRBD2 covers 14 bases. Germline assignment: CDR1 SNHLY and CDR2 FYNNEI. The length of the CDR3 is 16 residues. The J segment lost 5 bases and the V segment lost 8 bases, leaving 11 bases of the junction unmatched.

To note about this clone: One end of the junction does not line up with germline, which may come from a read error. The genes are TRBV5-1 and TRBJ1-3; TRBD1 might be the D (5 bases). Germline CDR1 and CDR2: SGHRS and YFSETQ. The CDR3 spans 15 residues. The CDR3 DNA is TGCGCCAGCAGCTTGGTCTGGGGCTCTGGAAACACTATATATTTT. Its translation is CASSLVWGSGNTIYF.